Below, one T cell receptor (beta chain) is given with its context. Its antigen is unknown. Per-nucleotide qualities are absent, and no much larger clonotype sits a single base away. This specimen belongs to a study of T cells in narcolepsy (dated by TCRdb to between 2017 and 2018). Study-wide context: Patients with narcolepsy type 1 or type 2 (NT1, NT2) were enrolled in the study together with healthy control donors. The study sought autoreactive T cells targeting hypocretin neuron self-antigens (hypocretin, TRIB2) in narcolepsy patients, using TCR Vbeta sequencing to track clonotypes in blood and CSF. Broad study findings and their caveats: Patients and controls had similar numbers of sequenced blood memory CD4+ clonotypes, with averages of about 39,494 in patients and 30,000 to 35,000 in controls. According to the report, autoreactive clonotypes were detected serially in the blood of the same patients and of different patients, but not in healthy controls. In plots comparing CSF and blood CD4+ T cell clonotypes from the same patient, HCRT-specific and TRIB2-specific autoreactive clonotypes were highlighted. No sequences matching autoreactive T cell clones were contained in some blood memory CD4+ repertoires from patients and controls.

Library method: the immunoSEQ multiplex PCR assay. TCRdb holds this immuneACCESS table with in-frame rearrangements only. Some clones are missing; in checked studies, unresolved V genes explain under half, and the rest has no known cause. For this sample there are tens of thousands of clones; roughly four fifths appear just once. The biggest ten clones account for about 1.3% of the sample. For TCR Vbeta sequencing, memory CD4+ T cells were sorted ex vivo from the peripheral blood of narcolepsy patients and healthy controls. V gives up 4 bases and J gives up 2 bases, and the segment between their germline ends measures 13 bases. Inclusive of the bounding cysteine and phenylalanine, the CDR3 is 14 residues long. Only the CDR3 region is kept as DNA, spanning 42 bases read in frame from base 1. CDR1 is given as SGDLS and CDR2 as YYNGEE, both from the germline V gene.

Recombination joined TRBV9 with TRBJ2-7; the D gene cannot be resolved reliably. The material sequenced was CD45RA- memory CD4+ T cells from PBMCs. In light of the paper, this sample's cell subset or site label describes: memory T cells sorted ex vivo from peripheral blood. The origin of this receptor is a human donor with narcolepsy. The bases read TGTGCCAGCAGCCCGAGGACGGAGACCTACGAGCAGTACTTC. Translation gives CASSPRTETYEQYF.